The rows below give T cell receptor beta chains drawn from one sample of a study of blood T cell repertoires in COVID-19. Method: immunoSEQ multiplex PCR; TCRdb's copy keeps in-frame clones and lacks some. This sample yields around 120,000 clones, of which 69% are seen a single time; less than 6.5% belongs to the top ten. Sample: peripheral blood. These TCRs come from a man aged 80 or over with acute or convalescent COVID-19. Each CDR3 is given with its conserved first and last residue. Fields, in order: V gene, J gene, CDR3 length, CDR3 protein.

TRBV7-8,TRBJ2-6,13,CASSSSGANVLTF
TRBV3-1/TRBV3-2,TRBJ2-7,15,CASSQGNQVQGEQYF
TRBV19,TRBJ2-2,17,CATRIVAGGPNTGELFF
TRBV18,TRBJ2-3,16,CASSTGGLAGTDTQYF
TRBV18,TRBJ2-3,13,CASSPDKTDTQYF
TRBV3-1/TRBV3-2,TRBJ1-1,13,CASSPPNRAEAFF
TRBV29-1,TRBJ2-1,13,CSVDVGRRGEQFF
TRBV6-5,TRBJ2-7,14,CASRLRGVSDEQYF
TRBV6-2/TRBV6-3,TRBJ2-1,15,CASSPPRLGGNEQFF
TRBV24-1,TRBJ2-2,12,CATSGGPGELFF
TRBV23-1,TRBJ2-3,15,CASRSWGEVTDTQYF
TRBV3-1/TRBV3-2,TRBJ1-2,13,CASRPDRSYGYTF
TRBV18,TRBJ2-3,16,CASSLQASGSGDTQYF
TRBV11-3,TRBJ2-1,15,CASSGGTGNYNEQFF
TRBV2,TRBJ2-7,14,CASRGQGLSYEQYF
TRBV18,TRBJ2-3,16,CASSPSGQGIADTQYF
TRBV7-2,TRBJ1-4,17,CASSLAGQGTTNEKLFF
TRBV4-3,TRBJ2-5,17,CASSPQKDTGLQETQYF
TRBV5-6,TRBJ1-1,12,CASSFRVFEAFF
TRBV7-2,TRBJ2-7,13,CASSITTVYEQYF
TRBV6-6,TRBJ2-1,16,CASSYRRTGYYNEQFF
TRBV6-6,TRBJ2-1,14,CASSYPGTMDEQFF
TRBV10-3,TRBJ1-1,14,CAISESPRDTEAFF
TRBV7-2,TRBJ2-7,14,CASSLQGEVSEQYF
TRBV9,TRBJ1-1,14,CASSSGGSNTEAFF
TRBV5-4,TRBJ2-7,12,CASSLTDRKQYF
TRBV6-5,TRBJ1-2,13,CASSYSAGDGYTF